The T cell receptor beta chain under discussion was sequenced for a study of blood T cell repertoires in COVID-19. Study summary: COVID-19 samples, acute and convalescent, were from the United States, Italy and Spain.

J gave up 7 bases and V 6 bases, and 5 bases lay outside the gene matches. The CDR3 has 13 amino acids. CDR1 is LGHDT and CDR2 is YNNKEL in the germline V gene (reference sequence). In the original processing: The authors estimated nucleated cell counts from reference gene primer amplification. Clones were sequenced by immunoSEQ multiplex PCR, and TCRdb holds only the in-frame ones, with some missing. The DNA was the basis for D and trimming; V, J and clone size are from that table. The table has about 83,000 clones, 86% seen once. Material: peripheral blood. This sequence joins TRBV3-1 (or the pseudogene TRBV3-2) and TRBJ2-1; 8 bases are shared with TRBD1. This clonotype was sampled from a woman aged 80 or over in a cohort sampled during active or convalescent COVID-19. The CDR3: CASSPGGPNEQFF. CDR3 in DNA: TGTGCCAGCAGTCCAGGGGGCCCGAATGAGCAGTTCTTC.